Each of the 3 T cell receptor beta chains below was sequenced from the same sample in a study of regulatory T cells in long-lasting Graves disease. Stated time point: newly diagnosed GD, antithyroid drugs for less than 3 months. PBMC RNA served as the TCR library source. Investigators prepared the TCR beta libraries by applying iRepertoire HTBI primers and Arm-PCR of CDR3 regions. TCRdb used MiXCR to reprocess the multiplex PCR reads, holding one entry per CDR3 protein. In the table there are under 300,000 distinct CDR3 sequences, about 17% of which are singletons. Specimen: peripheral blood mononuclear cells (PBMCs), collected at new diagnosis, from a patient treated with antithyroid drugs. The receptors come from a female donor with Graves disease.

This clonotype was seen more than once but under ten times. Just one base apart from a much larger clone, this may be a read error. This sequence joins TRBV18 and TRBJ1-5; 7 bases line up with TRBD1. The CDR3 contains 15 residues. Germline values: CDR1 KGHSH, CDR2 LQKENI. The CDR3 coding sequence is TGTGCCGGCTCAAAGTCAGGGGGAGCTGATCAGCCCCAGCATTTT. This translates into CAGSKSGGADQPQHF.

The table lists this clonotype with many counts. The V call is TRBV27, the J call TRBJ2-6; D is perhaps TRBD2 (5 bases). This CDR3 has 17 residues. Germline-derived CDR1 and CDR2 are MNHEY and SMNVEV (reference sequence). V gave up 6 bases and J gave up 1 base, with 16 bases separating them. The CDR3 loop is CASRSLPGVSGANVLTF. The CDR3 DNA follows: TGTGCCAGCAGGAGCCTCCCCGGGGTATCTGGGGCCAACGTCCTGACTTTC.

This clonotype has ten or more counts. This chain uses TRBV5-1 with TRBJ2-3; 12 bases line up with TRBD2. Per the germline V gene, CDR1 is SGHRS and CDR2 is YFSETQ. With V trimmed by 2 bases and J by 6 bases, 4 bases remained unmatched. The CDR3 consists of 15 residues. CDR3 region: CASSFTTSGSDTQYF. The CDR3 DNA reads TGCGCCAGCAGCTTCACGACTAGCGGGAGCGATACGCAGTATTTT.